This passage covers 12 T cell receptor beta chains from one sample sequenced in a study of CD8+ T cells in alopecia areata. CD4, CD8alpha, NKG2D, NKG2ACE and other markers guided sorting of pooled cutaneous lymph node cells. Extracted from the samples, RNA was reverse transcribed into cDNA to serve as the sequencing template. The assay was immunoSEQ multiplex PCR, and TCRdb's table has in-frame clones only and misses some. The sample includes around 300,000 clones, none of them occurring once. Specimen: CD4+ T cells sorted from a lymph node. Receptors originate from a C3H/HeJ mouse with alopecia areata. Strain haplotype at MHC: H2-k.

About this clone: The listed genes are named as in mouse. The read terminates 4 residues before the CDR3 end, so the remaining end is supplied by the germline J gene. The chain links TRBV13-1 to TRBJ2-7; 8 bases align to TRBD2. Germline V gene data show CDR1 as NSHNY and CDR2 as SYGAGN. This CDR3 is built from 13 residues. The CDR3 is CASSDWGDDEQYF. The sequenced part of the CDR3 DNA is TGTGCCAGCAGTGACTGGGGGGACGAT.

There are a few counts of this clone. The gene names given are mouse names. Read sequence stops 4 residues before the CDR3 end, and the germline J gene provides the missing end. This same CDR3 is encoded by further DNA sequences in the sample. The chain recombines TRBV1 with TRBJ2-4; tentatively, D is TRBD2 (6 bases). CDR1 is NSQYPW, CDR2 LRSPGD, per germline (reference sequence). V shed 3 bases and J shed 0 bases, with 7 bases lying between them. This CDR3 is built from 14 residues. The CDR3 protein is CTCSAGGSQNTLYF. CDR3 DNA (partial): TGCACCTGCAGTGCTGGGGGTAGTCAAAAC.

As concerns this clone: These gene names are mouse names. The read stops 4 residues short of the end of the CDR3; the missing end is completed from the germline J gene. The chain joins TRBV19 to TRBJ2-5; a possible D gene is TRBD1 (6 bases). The CDR3 length is 15 residues. The ends were cut back, 5 bases at V and 2 bases at J, with 15 bases in the middle. CDR1 is FNHDT, CDR2 SITEND, per germline (reference sequence). CDR3 bases read: TGTGCCAGCAGCCCACCAAGGGGGTCCCAAGAC. It is translated as CASSPPRGSQD. The CDR3 in full is CASSPPRGSQDTQYF.

Concerning this clone: Here the gene names and germline are mouse. The read terminates 4 residues ahead of where the CDR3 ends, so the germline J gene completes it. J is TRBJ1-2 and V is TRBV13-2, with 9 positions matching TRBD1. The CDR3 has 13 amino acids. Germline V CDR1 and CDR2: NNHNN, SYGAGS (reference sequence). J gave up 3 bases and V 5 bases, and 2 bases lay outside the gene matches. CDR3 in amino acids: CASGTGGHSDYTF. The part of the CDR3 DNA that was read is TGTGCCAGCGGCACAGGGGGCCACTCC.

This clone was seen only a few times. Here the gene names and germline are mouse. The read ends 4 residues before the CDR3 terminus; that terminus is restored from the germline J gene. This CDR3 is also generated by other DNA sequences in the sample. The chain is built from TRBV5 and TRBJ2-3, with D uncertain. Trimming took off 0 bases at V and 1 base at J, with 5 bases between the two ends. CDR3 length equals 14 residues. In germline, CDR1 is LGHNA, CDR2 YNLKQL (reference sequence). The DNA read from the CDR3 is TGTGCCAGCAGCCAAGATAGGGGTGCAGAA. Protein: CASSQDRGAE. The CDR3 in its entirety is CASSQDRGAETLYF.

Comments on this clone: Mouse germline and gene names are used. The read ends 4 residues before the CDR3 terminus; that terminus is restored from the germline J gene. The V gene is TRBV1, the J gene TRBJ1-2, with 7 positions matching TRBD1. The CDR3 runs to 15 residues. Germline V gene data show CDR1 as NSQYPW and CDR2 as LRSPGD (reference sequence). The junction had 4 bases not matched to a gene; V was cut back by 0 bases and J by 3 bases. CDR3: CTCSAERGRDSDYTF. Partial CDR3 DNA: TGCACCTGCAGTGCAGAGAGGGGGCGAGACTCC. Combining the CDR3 with reference TRBV1 and TRBJ1-2 gives the whole variable domain VTLLEQNPRWRLVPRGQAVNLRCILKNSQYPWMSWYQQDLQKQLQWLFTLRSPGDKEVKSLPGADYLATRVTDTELRLQVANMSQGRTLYCTCSAERGRDSDYTFGSGTRLLVI.

As concerns this clone: Genes and germline are mouse. Read coverage stops 4 residues before the CDR3 terminus; the germline J gene supplies the remainder. The chain links TRBV31 to TRBJ1-2, with D possibly being TRBD1 (6 bases). The V end was cut by 0 bases, the J end by 1 base, with 9 bases between. Germline CDR1 is GKSSPN and CDR2 is SITVG. This CDR3 region has 14 residues. The sequenced CDR3 bases are TGTGCCTGGAGTCTTTGGGGACAAAACTCC. Protein sequence: CAWSLWGQNS. The full CDR3 protein is CAWSLWGQNSDYTF.

A note on this clone: Gene names denote mouse genes. The read comes to an end 4 residues before the CDR3 does, leaving the germline J gene to fill in the end. The J gene is TRBJ2-1, the V gene TRBV13-1, with a possible D match to TRBD1 (5 bases). CDR1 and CDR2 (germline): NSHNY, SYGAGN. CDR3 length equals 15 residues. V lost 0 bases and J lost 0, with 7 bases in between. The sequenced part of the CDR3 DNA is TGTGCCAGCAGTGATGGGACAAATAACTATGCT. This encodes CASSDGTNNYA. The CDR3 as a whole reads CASSDGTNNYAEQFF.

Concerning this clone itself: The listed genes are named as in mouse. The CDR3 extends 4 residues past the end of the read, so its final part is completed from the germline J gene. V gene TRBV1 combines with J gene TRBJ2-3; 11 bases map to TRBD2. The trim removed 2 bases at V and 0 bases at J, leaving 7 bases unmatched. This CDR3 comprises 18 residues. Looked up from germline, CDR1 is NSQYPW and CDR2 is LRSPGD (reference sequence). The CDR3 bases that were read are TGCACCTGCAGTGCATCCGGGACTGGGGGCCCTAGTGCAGAA. This sequence encodes CTCSASGTGGPSAE. Given in full, the CDR3 is CTCSASGTGGPSAETLYF.

About this clone: The germline and genes are mouse ones. The CDR3 end lies 4 residues beyond the end of the read and is filled in from the germline J gene. The chain combines TRBV5 with TRBJ2-2; 12 positions match TRBD2. From germline, CDR1 is LGHNA and CDR2 YNLKQL (reference sequence). The CDR3 sequence is 16 residues long. J gave up 4 bases and V 4 bases, and 4 bases lay outside the gene matches. The CDR3 is CASSPTGGAPTGQLYF. CDR3 DNA, as far as it was read: TGTGCCAGCAGCCCGACTGGGGGGGCTCCCACCGGG.

There are many counts of this clone. Here the gene names and germline are mouse. With the read ending 4 residues before the CDR3 end, the germline J gene is used to fill in that end. Distinct nucleotide sequences in the sample also encode this CDR3. The rearrangement uses TRBV31 and TRBJ1-2, with 9 bases identical to TRBD1. Germline CDR1 and CDR2: GKSSPN and SITVG. The CDR3 has 14 amino acids. V was pared by 3 bases and J by 0 bases, with 2 bases of the junction left unmatched. Incomplete CDR3 DNA: TGTGCCTGGAGCAGACAGGGGGCAAACTCC. Translated, it gives CAWSRQGANS. The entire CDR3 protein is CAWSRQGANSDYTF.

Notes on this clone: Gene and germline names: mouse. Sequencing ends 4 residues short of the CDR3 end; the germline J gene provides the rest. The chain carries TRBV13-1 and TRBJ1-1, with TRBD1 matching over 7 bases. Germline V gene lookup returns CDR1 NSHNY and CDR2 SYGAGN. The CDR3 has 12 residues. Partial CDR3 DNA: TGTGCCAGCAAAAACCCAGGGGGA. Its protein is CASKNPGG. The whole CDR3 region reads CASKNPGGEVFF.